The 23 T cell receptor beta chains below come from one sample, sequenced in a study of shared clonotypes between healthy human individuals. TCRdb keeps only in-frame clones here, not all; method: immunoSEQ multiplex PCR. This table has 2 million to 2.5 million clones, approximately 94% appearing once. Specimen: naive CD4+ T cells sorted from blood. As for subset: CD45RA+ positively selected. The receptors were gathered from a young man in good health.

In its sample, this clone was seen once. This rearrangement joins TRBV5-1 to TRBJ1-1; no clear D. The CDR3 length is 15 residues. Trimming cost V 1 base and J 5 bases, with 15 bases left between them. CDR1 is SGHRS, CDR2 YFSETQ, per germline. The DNA for the CDR3 is TGCGCCAGCAGCTTGACGACGGTTGAACTGACTGAAGCTTTCTTT. Protein product: CASSLTTVELTEAFF.

The genes are TRBV7-2 and TRBJ2-3; D remains unclear. Trimming shortened V by 4 bases and J by 2 bases, and 10 bases separated the two germline ends. This CDR3 is built from 14 residues. Germline CDR1 is SGHTA and CDR2 is FQGNSA. CDR3 in amino acids: CASSYGPTTDTQYF. CDR3 in DNA: TGTGCCAGCAGCTACGGACCAACCACAGATACGCAGTATTTT.

V gene TRBV30 combines with J gene TRBJ1-2, with 7 bases identical to TRBD1. Per the germline V gene, CDR1 is GTSNPN and CDR2 is SVGIG (reference sequence). Trimming took 2 bases from V and 5 from J; bases not matched to a gene: 11. The CDR3 totals 15 residues. Written as DNA, the CDR3 is TGTGCCTGGAGTATTGTGGAGGGGGCGAGGTATGGCTACACCTTC. Its translation: CAWSIVEGARYGYTF.

The genes are TRBV6-1 and TRBJ2-7; TRBD1 matches 9 bases. Per the germline V gene, CDR1 is MNHNS and CDR2 is SASEGT. V lost 5 bases, J lost 3 bases, and 8 bases stayed unmatched. The CDR3 has 15 residues. CDR3 sequence (DNA): TGTGCCAGCAGTCCAGCCGGGACAGGGTTCTACGAGCAGTACTTC. Its translation: CASSPAGTGFYEQYF.

This sequence joins TRBV6-5 and TRBJ2-7; no clear D. This CDR3 is built from 14 residues. V shed 2 bases and J shed 3 bases, with 11 bases lying between them. Germline CDR1 is MNHEY and CDR2 is SVGAGI. Here the CDR3 reads CASSYRASVYEQYF. The CDR3 region has the DNA TGTGCCAGCAGTTACCGAGCGAGTGTCTACGAGCAGTACTTC.

The chain joins TRBV15 to TRBJ2-7; no definite D call. This CDR3 region has 13 residues. The V end lost 1 base, the J end lost 6 bases, and 10 bases lay between the germline ends. Germline V gene data show CDR1 as LNHNV and CDR2 as YYDKDF (reference sequence). Written as DNA, the CDR3 is TGTGCCACCAGCAGAGGCAGTTCGTCCGAGCAGTACTTC. Translating gives CATSRGSSSEQYF. The full variable domain, in which reference TRBV15 and TRBJ2-7 provide the parts outside the CDR3, is DAMVIQNPRYQVTQFGKPVTLSCSQTLNHNVMYWYQQKSSQAPKLLFHYYDKDFNNEADTPDNFQSRRPNTSFCFLDIRSPGLGDTAMYLCATSRGSSSEQYFGPGTRLTVT.

V usage is TRBV5-1 and J usage is TRBJ2-3, with D uncertain. Trimming removed 0 bases at V and 1 base at J, with 9 bases between. The CDR3 consists of 15 residues. CDR1 and CDR2 from the germline V gene are SGHRS and YFSETQ. The CDR3 region is CASSLAAIGTDTQYF. As DNA, the CDR3 is TGCGCCAGCAGCTTGGCTGCTATCGGCACAGATACGCAGTATTTT.

The chain is built from TRBV27 and TRBJ1-1; maybe TRBD1 (5 bases). The length of the CDR3 is 13 residues. CDR1 is MNHEY, CDR2 SMNVEV, per germline (reference sequence). V lost 5 bases to trimming and J lost 1 base, with 8 bases between them. CDR3 coding DNA: TGTGCCAGCAGTATCCAGGGGAACACTGAAGCTTTCTTT. Translated: CASSIQGNTEAFF.

This chain uses TRBV6-1 with TRBJ2-5, with 8 bases matching TRBD1. After removal of 4 bases from V and 5 bases from J, the junction contained 6 bases not matched to a gene. Germline values: CDR1 MNHNS, CDR2 SASEGT. The CDR3 spans 14 residues. In DNA form, the CDR3 reads TGTGCCAGCAGTGCCGGACAGGGTTTCGAGACCCAGTACTTC. This gives the protein CASSAGQGFETQYF.

The chain has TRBV6-5 and TRBJ1-1; TRBD1 agrees at 7 bases. CDR1 MNHEY and CDR2 SVGAGI come from the germline V gene. The CDR3 spans 15 residues. The ends lost 4 bases at V and 3 bases at J; junction bases unmatched: 8. CDR3 in amino acids: CASSFDRVVYTEAFF. The CDR3, as DNA: TGTGCCAGCAGTTTTGACAGGGTAGTATACACTGAAGCTTTCTTT.

The chain recombines TRBV9 with TRBJ2-7; no definite D call. The V end was cut by 4 bases, the J end by 0 bases, with 5 bases between. This CDR3 contains 12 residues. CDR1 is SGDLS, CDR2 YYNGEE, per germline. The CDR3 is CASSPDSYEQYF. CDR3 nucleotides: TGTGCCAGCAGCCCAGACTCCTACGAGCAGTACTTC.

This sequence joins TRBV5-4 and TRBJ2-5, with TRBD1 identical over 8 bases. J was trimmed by 5 bases and V by 3 bases; bases with no gene match: 6. From germline, CDR1 is SGHNT and CDR2 YYREEE (reference sequence). The CDR3 loop spans 14 amino acids. The CDR3 region is CASSSLTGVETQYF. The CDR3, as DNA: TGTGCCAGCAGCTCTCTGACAGGGGTGGAGACCCAGTACTTC.

The chain recombines TRBV6-4 with TRBJ2-6; possible D gene TRBD1, 6 bases. V lost 2 bases and J 2 bases, leaving 10 bases between the germline ends. Per germline, CDR1 MRHNA and CDR2 SNTAGT. The CDR3 length is 16 residues. The DNA of the CDR3 is TGTGCCAGCAGTGACCAACCAGGGGCTGGGGCCAACGTCCTGACTTTC. Translating gives CASSDQPGAGANVLTF.

This clone was seen just once. The chain is built from TRBV13 and TRBJ2-1, with no clear D. The CDR3 extends over 11 amino acids. Germline CDR1 is PRHDT and CDR2 is FYEKMQ (reference sequence). V dropped 4 bases and J dropped 8 bases, with 6 bases sitting between them. The CDR3 loop reads CASSSADEQFF. Written as DNA, the CDR3 is TGTGCCAGCAGCTCGGCGGATGAGCAGTTCTTC.

This sequence joins TRBV18 and TRBJ2-5, with 9 bases fitting TRBD1. The CDR3 is made up of 14 amino acids. Germline V gene lookup returns CDR1 KGHSH and CDR2 LQKENI. V gave up 3 bases and J gave up 1 base; unmatched junction bases: 0. The CDR3 sequence is CASSPDRGQETQYF. The CDR3 DNA follows: TGTGCCAGCTCACCGGACAGGGGCCAAGAGACCCAGTACTTC.

CDR3 DNA sequence: TGTGCCAGCAGCCCCGGGACAGGGATGGCCACCGGGGAGCTGTTTTTT. It is translated as CASSPGTGMATGELFF. This rearrangement joins TRBV25-1 to TRBJ2-2, with 9 bases matching TRBD1. CDR3 size: 16 residues. Trimming took 6 bases from V and 4 from J; bases not matched to a gene: 9. Germline V lookup: CDR1 MGHDK, CDR2 SYGVNS.

The V gene is TRBV11-2, the J gene TRBJ2-7, with a possible D match to TRBD1 (5 bases). V gave up 0 bases and J gave up 0 bases, with 15 bases separating them. Germline V gene sequence: CDR1 SGHAT, CDR2 FQNNGV. There are 17 residues in the CDR3. CDR3 protein: CASSLDLGLVSSYEQYF. The DNA for the CDR3 is TGTGCCAGCAGCTTAGATCTGGGGCTAGTAAGCTCCTACGAGCAGTACTTC.

The chain carries TRBV11-2 and TRBJ2-7, with 12 positions matching TRBD1. V shed 5 bases, J shed 7 bases, and the junction held 12 bases outside the gene matches. Looked up from germline, CDR1 is SGHAT and CDR2 is FQNNGV. The length of the CDR3 is 16 residues. CDR3 sequence reads: CASSPARDRGLGEQYF. Here the CDR3 DNA reads TGTGCCAGCAGCCCAGCCCGGGACAGGGGGCTGGGGGAGCAGTACTTC.

This clone occurred once. This CDR3 is CASSRSGGPGEAFF. The CDR3 nucleotides are TGTGCCAGCAGCCGTAGCGGGGGGCCTGGTGAAGCTTTCTTT. The chain recombines TRBV7-9 with TRBJ1-1, with a tentative D call TRBD1 (6 bases). CDR3 length equals 14 residues. The V end was cut by 5 bases, the J end by 7 bases, with 17 bases between. CDR1 SEHNR and CDR2 FQNEAQ come from the germline V gene (reference sequence).

This clone was observed a single time. The CDR3 protein is CAWSPGLAGYTQYF. The CDR3 DNA reads as TGTGCCTGGAGCCCGGGACTAGCGGGTTATACGCAGTATTTT. The chain uses TRBV30 and TRBJ2-3, with 12 nucleotides matching TRBD2. The CDR3 contains 14 residues. CDR1 is GTSNPN and CDR2 is SVGIG in the germline V gene (reference sequence). V lost 3 bases, J lost 7 bases, and 5 bases stayed unmatched.

The chain recombines TRBV15 with TRBJ1-5, with D uncertain. V lost 3 bases to trimming and J lost 5 bases, with 8 bases between them. Germline V lookup: CDR1 LNHNV, CDR2 YYDKDF (reference sequence). This CDR3 spans 13 amino acids. The CDR3 bases are TGTGCCACCAGCAGGGTAAAAGATCAGCCCCAGCATTTT. Translated, it gives CATSRVKDQPQHF. The full variable domain, with the rest looked up from reference TRBV15 and TRBJ1-5, is DAMVIQNPRYQVTQFGKPVTLSCSQTLNHNVMYWYQQKSSQAPKLLFHYYDKDFNNEADTPDNFQSRRPNTSFCFLDIRSPGLGDTAMYLCATSRVKDQPQHFGDGTRLSIL.

CDR3 DNA: TGTGCCAGCAGCTCGGGACAGGGCTTCTACGAGCAGTACTTC. Encoded protein: CASSSGQGFYEQYF. The chain links TRBV11-2 to TRBJ2-7; 9 nucleotides agree with TRBD1. The V gene's germline CDR1 is SGHAT and CDR2 FQNNGV. The V and J ends lost 4 bases and 3 bases, in that order; junction bases with no gene match: 4. The CDR3 runs to 14 residues.

The chain carries TRBV29-1 and TRBJ1-2; D not certain. This CDR3 comprises 11 residues. Trimming shortened V by 6 bases and J by 8 bases, and 13 bases separated the two germline ends. Germline CDR1 reads SQVTM; CDR2 reads ANQGSEA. CDR3 amino acids: CSVVGIKGYTF. CDR3 nucleotides: TGCAGCGTGGTCGGGATCAAAGGCTACACCTTC.